This T cell receptor beta chain was profiled in a study of T cells in Graves' hyperthyroidism and ophthalmopathy. Study results and limitations: Most thyroid clonotypes that were expanded above 0.001 also turned up in blood. A median around 6 months before onset, the model predicted ophthalmopathy. In the analysis, a 13 V-J model separated ophthalmopathy from stable hyperthyroidism.

Worth noting for this clonotype: Its antigen is as yet unknown.

V was clipped by 5 bases and J by 9 bases; unmatched bases: 4. From germline, CDR1 is SEHNR and CDR2 FQNEAQ (reference sequence). The CDR3 has 12 amino acids. Authors of the study amplified TCR beta CDR3 regions from RNA transcripts. The TCR CDR3 first-round RT-PCR relied on the HTBI primer set. TCRdb reprocessed the multiplex PCR reads via MiXCR and lists one record per CDR3 protein. Here the sample spans 400,000 or so distinct CDR3 sequences, about 16% being singletons. The source of the PBMCs was 10 ml of fresh peripheral blood. The TCR was taken from a woman aged 60-75 years with Graves' ophthalmopathy. Source material: blood. This chain joins TRBV7-9 and TRBJ1-5, with 7 positions matching TRBD1. The CDR3 bases are TGTGCCAGCAGCCAGGGACAGTCGCCCCAGCATTTT. Protein: CASSQGQSPQHF.